These 17 T cell receptor beta chains came from one sample sequenced in a study of blood T cell repertoires in COVID-19. Repertoires were generated with immunoSEQ multiplex PCR, while TCRdb's copy carries only in-frame clones and drops some. Among fewer than 150,000 clones listed, approximately 84% were seen once. Sequenced sample: peripheral blood. These receptors originate from a human donor in a cohort sampled during active COVID-19.

The chain has TRBV10-1 and TRBJ2-3; 13 nucleotides line up with TRBD2. There are 17 residues in the CDR3. The V gene end was trimmed by 1 base and the J gene end by 5 bases; junction bases not matched to a gene: 6. Germline CDR1 and CDR2: WNHNN and SYGVQD (reference sequence). The CDR3 region is CASSELQLAGGEDTQYF. The CDR3 nucleotides are TGCGCCAGCAGTGAGTTGCAACTAGCGGGGGGGGAAGATACGCAGTATTTT.

This chain connects TRBV6-5 to TRBJ2-7; TRBD1 matches 9 bases. The CDR3 length is 14 residues. Trimming at V came to 6 bases and at J to 4 bases, leaving 7 bases not matched to a gene. The V gene's germline CDR1 is MNHEY and CDR2 SVGAGI. This CDR3 is CASSPGTGNYEQYF. In DNA form, the CDR3 reads TGTGCCAGCAGCCCCGGGACAGGGAATTACGAGCAGTACTTC.

The chain couples TRBV3-1 (or the pseudogene TRBV3-2) to TRBJ2-7; D remains unclear. Germline CDR1 and CDR2: LGHDT and YNNKEL (reference sequence). V dropped 4 bases and J dropped 2 bases, with 9 bases sitting between them. This CDR3 is 13 amino acids long. CDR3 protein: CASSRGGTYEQYF. The CDR3 bases are TGTGCCAGCAGCCGCGGCGGAACCTACGAGCAGTACTTC.

The V call is TRBV19, the J call TRBJ1-1; D is possibly TRBD1 (6 bases). Germline V gene lookup returns CDR1 LNHDA and CDR2 SQIVND (reference sequence). V was trimmed by 3 bases and J by 5 bases, leaving 10 bases between them. The CDR3 runs to 13 residues. This chain's CDR3 is CASSINRETEAFF. CDR3 nucleotide sequence: TGTGCCAGTAGTATTAACAGGGAAACTGAAGCTTTCTTT.

This chain connects TRBV10-2 to TRBJ2-1; no reliable D call. The V gene's germline CDR1 is WSHSY and CDR2 SAAADI. The V gene lost 5 bases and the J gene lost 4 bases, with 12 bases spanning the gap. The CDR3 is made up of 14 amino acids. The CDR3 here is CASSPDPWYNEQFF. The CDR3 DNA reads TGCGCCAGCAGTCCAGATCCTTGGTACAATGAGCAGTTCTTC.

As DNA, the CDR3 is TGTGCCAGCAGTCACAGGGGCGGCTACACCTTC. This codes for CASSHRGGYTF. This rearrangement joins TRBV12-3 or TRBV12-4 to TRBJ1-2, with TRBD1 identical over 7 bases. V dropped 5 bases and J dropped 8; count of bases not matched to a gene: 2. The CDR3 has 11 amino acids.

The table lists this clone with a few counts. The chain has TRBV30 and TRBJ2-1, with a tentative D call TRBD1 (7 bases). Trimming left V 2 bases short and J 7 bases short, with 21 bases between. This CDR3 is built from 16 residues. Germline V gene lookup returns CDR1 GTSNPN and CDR2 SVGIG (reference sequence). This chain's CDR3 is CAWSLQGGLRTNEQFF. Here the CDR3 DNA reads TGTGCCTGGAGTCTCCAGGGGGGCCTTCGCACAAATGAGCAGTTCTTC.

The chain uses TRBV5-1 and TRBJ2-1; TRBD2 might be the D (5 bases). The V and J ends lost 0 bases and 7 bases respectively, with 14 bases between them. CDR3 length equals 15 residues. Per the germline V gene, CDR1 is SGHRS and CDR2 is YFSETQ. CDR3 DNA: TGCGCCAGCAGCTTGGATAATAGAGGGCAGAATGAGCAGTTCTTC. Its translation is CASSLDNRGQNEQFF.

The chain couples TRBV10-1 to TRBJ2-5; D is undetermined. V shed 8 bases and J shed 0 bases, with 10 bases lying between them. Germline V lookup: CDR1 WNHNN, CDR2 SYGVQD (reference sequence). The CDR3 has 13 residues. For the CDR3, the DNA is TGCGCCAGCGGTTCGCGGAACCAAGAGACCCAGTACTTC. Its protein is CASGSRNQETQYF.

The V call is TRBV3-1 (or the pseudogene TRBV3-2), the J call TRBJ1-1, with D tentatively TRBD1 (5 bases). The CDR3 extends over 13 amino acids. Germline assignment: CDR1 LGHDT and CDR2 YNNKEL (reference sequence). The V and J ends lost 5 bases and 3 bases respectively, with 10 bases between them. The CDR3 loop reads CASSSGGDTEAFF. The CDR3 coding sequence is TGTGCCAGCAGCTCCGGAGGGGACACTGAAGCTTTCTTT.

This clone showed up just a few times. The J gene is TRBJ2-7, the V gene TRBV14; a weak D match, TRBD2 (5 bases). The V and J ends lost 1 base and 2 bases respectively, with 6 bases between them. CDR1 SGHDN and CDR2 FVKESK come from the germline V gene. The CDR3 runs to 13 residues. CDR3 sequence reads: CASSQAGAYEQYF. DNA of the CDR3: TGTGCCAGCAGCCAAGCCGGGGCCTACGAGCAGTACTTC.

This chain links TRBV7-9 with TRBJ2-7; tentatively, D is TRBD1 (6 bases). V lost 2 bases to trimming and J lost 5 bases, with 19 bases between them. The CDR3 has 16 residues. CDR1 is SEHNR and CDR2 is FQNEAQ in the germline V gene (reference sequence). The CDR3 coding sequence is TGTGCCAGCAGCTTACGATTTCTATGCAGGGGCCACGAGCAGTACTTC. It yields the protein CASSLRFLCRGHEQYF.

This chain uses TRBV5-4 with TRBJ1-1; D is unresolved. Per germline, CDR1 SGHNT and CDR2 YYREEE (reference sequence). The V and J ends lost 5 bases and 1 base respectively, with 9 bases between them. This CDR3 has 13 amino acids. CDR3 in amino acids: CASRAPGNTEAFF. CDR3 nucleotides: TGTGCCAGCAGGGCCCCGGGGAACACTGAAGCTTTCTTT.

This rearrangement joins TRBV19 to TRBJ1-5, with D perhaps TRBD1 (6 bases). V was clipped by 5 bases and J by 5 bases, with 10 bases between them. CDR3 size: 13 residues. Germline CDR1 LNHDA, CDR2 SQIVND (reference sequence). The CDR3 nucleotides are TGTGCCAGTAGTCCCTACAGGGATCAGCCCCAGCATTTT. It is translated as CASSPYRDQPQHF.

This chain links TRBV7-2 with TRBJ2-5; TRBD2 matches at 7 bases. J was trimmed by 3 bases and V by 5 bases; bases with no gene match: 12. The CDR3 covers 16 residues. CDR1 and CDR2 (germline): SGHTA, FQGNSA. CDR3 in amino acids: CASSPYLAAGKETQYF. CDR3 bases: TGTGCCAGCAGCCCCTACCTGGCAGCGGGGAAAGAGACCCAGTACTTC.

The chain's CDR3 is CASSRTGEGTEAFF. CDR3 DNA: TGTGCCAGCAGCCGGACAGGGGAGGGCACTGAAGCTTTCTTT. This rearrangement joins TRBV9 to TRBJ1-1; 9 positions agree with TRBD1. The CDR3 covers 14 residues. Germline values: CDR1 SGDLS, CDR2 YYNGEE. The trim removed 4 bases at V and 4 bases at J, leaving 5 bases unmatched.

This clone was recorded at least ten times. V usage is TRBV10-3 and J usage is TRBJ2-7, with D possibly being TRBD2 (5 bases). The CDR3 covers 13 residues. Germline CDR1 is ENHRY and CDR2 is SYGVKD. V was shortened by 2 bases and J by 3 bases, with 8 bases between the two germline ends. The CDR3 is CAISEDGNYEQYF. The CDR3 bases are TGTGCCATCAGTGAGGACGGGAACTACGAGCAGTACTTC.